This record looks at one TCR beta chain sequence and its context. Other DNA sequences in the same sample also yield this CDR3. Study processing details: From reference gene primer amplification, estimates of nucleated cell counts were derived. Profiling relied on immunoSEQ multiplex PCR, and the TCRdb table lists in-frame clones only, not all of them. The V and J calls and clone size come from that table; D and trimming were worked out from the DNA. This sample has roughly 330,000 clones; roughly 85% occur once, and the top ten carry approximately 5%. The source of the sample is a study of blood T cell repertoires in COVID-19. Which cohort a participant joined came from the clinical history participants gave. Either two negative PCRs, clearance, or symptom resolution qualified Cohort 3 donors as recovered. Sequenced input: PBMCs or T cells enriched from blood (not recorded which). This receptor was identified in a woman aged 25 to 39 who had recovered from COVID-19.

CDR3 bases: TGTGCCTGGAGTCCAGGCGGGGGGTCCTATGGCTACACCTTC. Translated: CAWSPGGGSYGYTF. The rearrangement joins TRBV30 to TRBJ1-2, with TRBD1 as a possible D gene (5 bases). The CDR3 runs to 14 residues. V gave up 2 bases and J gave up 4 bases, with 14 bases separating them. Germline V gives CDR1 GTSNPN, CDR2 SVGIG (reference sequence).